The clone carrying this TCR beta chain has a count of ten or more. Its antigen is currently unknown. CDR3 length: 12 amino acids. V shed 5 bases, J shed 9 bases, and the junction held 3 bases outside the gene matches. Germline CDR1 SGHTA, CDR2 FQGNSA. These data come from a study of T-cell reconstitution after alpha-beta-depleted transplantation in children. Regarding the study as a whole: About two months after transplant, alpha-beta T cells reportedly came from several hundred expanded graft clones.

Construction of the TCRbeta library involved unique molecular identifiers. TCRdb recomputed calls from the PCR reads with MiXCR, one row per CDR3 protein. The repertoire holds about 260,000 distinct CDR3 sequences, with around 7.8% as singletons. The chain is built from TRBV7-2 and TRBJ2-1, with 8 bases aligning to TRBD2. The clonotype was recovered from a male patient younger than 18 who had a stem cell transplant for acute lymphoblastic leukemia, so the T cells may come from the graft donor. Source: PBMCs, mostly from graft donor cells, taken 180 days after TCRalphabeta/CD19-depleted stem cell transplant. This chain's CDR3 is CASSPSGGEQFF. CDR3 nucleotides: TGTGCCAGCAGCCCAAGCGGGGGTGAGCAGTTCTTC. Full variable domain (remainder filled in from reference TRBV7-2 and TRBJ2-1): GAGVSQSPSNKVTEKGKDVELRCDPISGHTALYWYRQSLGQGLEFLIYFQGNSAPDKSGLPSDRFSAERTGGSVSTLTIQRTQQEDSAVYLCASSPSGGEQFFGPGTRLTVL.